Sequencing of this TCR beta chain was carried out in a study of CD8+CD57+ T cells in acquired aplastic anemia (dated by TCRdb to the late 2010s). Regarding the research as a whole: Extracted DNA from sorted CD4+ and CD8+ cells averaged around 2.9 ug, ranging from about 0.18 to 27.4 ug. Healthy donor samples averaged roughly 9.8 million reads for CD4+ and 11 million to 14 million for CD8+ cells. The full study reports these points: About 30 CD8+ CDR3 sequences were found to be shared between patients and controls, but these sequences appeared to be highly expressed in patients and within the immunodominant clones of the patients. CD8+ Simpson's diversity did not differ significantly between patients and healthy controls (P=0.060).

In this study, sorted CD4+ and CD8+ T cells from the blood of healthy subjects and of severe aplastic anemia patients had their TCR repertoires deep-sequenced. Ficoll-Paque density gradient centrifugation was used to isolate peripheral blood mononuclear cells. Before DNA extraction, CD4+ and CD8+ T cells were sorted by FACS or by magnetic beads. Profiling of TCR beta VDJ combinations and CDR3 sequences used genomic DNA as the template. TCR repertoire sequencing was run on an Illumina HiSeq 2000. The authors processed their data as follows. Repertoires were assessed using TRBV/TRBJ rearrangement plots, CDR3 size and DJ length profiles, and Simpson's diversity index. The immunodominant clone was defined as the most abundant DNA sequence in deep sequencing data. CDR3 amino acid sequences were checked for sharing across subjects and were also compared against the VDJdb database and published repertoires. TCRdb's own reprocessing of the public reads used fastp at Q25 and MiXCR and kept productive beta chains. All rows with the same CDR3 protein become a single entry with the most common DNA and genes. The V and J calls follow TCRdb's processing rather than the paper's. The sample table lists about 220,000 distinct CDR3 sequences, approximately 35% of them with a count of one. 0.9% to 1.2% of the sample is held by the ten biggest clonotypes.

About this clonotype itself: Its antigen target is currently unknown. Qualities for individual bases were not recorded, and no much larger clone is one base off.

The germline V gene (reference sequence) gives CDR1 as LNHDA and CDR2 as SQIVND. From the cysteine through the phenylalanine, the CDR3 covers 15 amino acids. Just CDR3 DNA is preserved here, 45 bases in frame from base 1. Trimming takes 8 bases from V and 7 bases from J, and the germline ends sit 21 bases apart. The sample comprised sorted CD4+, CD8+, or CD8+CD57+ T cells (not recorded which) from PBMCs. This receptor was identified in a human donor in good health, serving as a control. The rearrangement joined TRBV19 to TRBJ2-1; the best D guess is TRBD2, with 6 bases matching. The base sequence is TGTGCCAGTCACGCCGGAGGGGAAGGGATTAATGAGCAGTTCTTC. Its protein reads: CASHAGGEGINEQFF.